This TCR beta chain was observed in a study of cytomegalovirus exposure and HLA in healthy donors listed by TCRdb under 2017. Looking at the study overall: A later analysis indicated that the 120 or so validation repertoires were generated on the platform also employed for the approximately 690 repertoires of the first cohort. The study aimed to test whether signatures of past pathogen exposure could be identified by cataloging public T cell receptors. A separate validation cohort of roughly 130 different subjects was used in addition to the approximately 670-subject first cohort. To predict cytomegalovirus infection status, the study brought together high-throughput TCR immunosequencing, statistical association of individual TCRs with disease status, and machine learning.

Note on this clone: There is no known antigen for this receptor. No much larger clone exists at a distance of one base, and base qualities are not known.

V is cut by 1 base and J by 0 bases, and the space between the germline ends is 6 bases. Based on the germline V gene, the CDR1 and CDR2 sequences are SGHAT and FQNNGV. Inclusive of the bounding cysteine and phenylalanine, the CDR3 is 14 residues long. The entry retains the CDR3 DNA only, 42 bases that are in frame from base 1. Donors formed part of the validation cohort, which comprised over a hundred subjects and was distinct from the first cohort of over 500 subjects. The research as a whole found: In vitro tests confirmed that a few of the cytomegalovirus-associated TCR beta chains recognize cytomegalovirus antigens. Subsequent analysis determined that TCRs grouped into clusters in the first cohort also showed a tendency toward co-occurrence across the 120 validation repertoires, and 94% of cluster scores exceeded 0. The study gave a list of roughly 150 TCR beta chains associated with cytomegalovirus. It was suggested by the authors that the approach could potentially be generalized to other disease states and immunological phenotypes. The validation cohort had no HLA typing available for a later analysis, so co-occurrence within that cohort was assessed over all 120 or so repertoires. Across donors, most TCR sequences were observed very rarely, whereas some public TCRs were present in many individuals. The classifier was reported to diagnose cytomegalovirus status with high specificity and sensitivity in both the original cohort and the validation cohort.

Libraries were prepared through the immunoSEQ multiplex PCR assay. The source study handled its data this way. A statistical classification framework was developed to diagnose cytomegalovirus status using the catalog of TCR beta chain sequences. Sourced from immuneACCESS, this table was stored by TCRdb with only in-frame sequences that have V and J called. A share of the clones is absent; for the studies checked, an unresolved V gene accounts for under half, and the remainder has no known explanation. The D gene and trimming were derived from the DNA, and the V and J assignments and clone size from that table. This sample lists 190,000 or so clones; 84% were detected once. Around an eighth of the sample rests with the top ten.

The origin of this receptor is a woman younger than 45 in good health and CMV-seropositive. Recombination linked TRBV11-2 to TRBJ1-1, with the D gene not confidently named. Specimen: PBMCs. The CDR3 in this case is CASSLGRVNTEAFF. The DNA is as follows: TGTGCCAGCAGCTTAGGTAGAGTGAACACTGAAGCTTTCTTT.